A selection of T cell receptor beta chains follows, all from one sample in a study of human thymus T cells. Only in-frame clones appear in the TCRdb table, and some are missing; sequencing was by immunoSEQ multiplex PCR. The sample gives 57,000 or so clones, around 94% of which show up once; under 7% is in the top ten. Sample: blood. All receptors come from a boy in the first two years of life with a congenital heart defect but otherwise immunologically healthy. Each CDR3 is given with its conserved first and last residue. D genes are given only for firm matches. The size entry is marked missing in some rows and otherwise reads once, few, many or a size class.

d_gene: .
j_gene: TRBJ1-2
v_gene: TRBV30
abundance: .
CDR3aa: CAWRVGYYGYTF
CDR3nt: TGTGCCTGGAGGGTGGGGTACTATGGCTACACCTTC

d_gene: .
j_gene: TRBJ2-7
v_gene: TRBV20-1
abundance: once
CDR3aa: CSAVVYEQYF
CDR3nt: TGCAGTGCGGTAGTTTACGAGCAGTACTTC

d_gene: .
j_gene: TRBJ1-5
v_gene: TRBV4-2
abundance: .
CDR3aa: CASSQSSQGRQPQHF
CDR3nt: TGTGCCAGCAGCCAATCCTCACAGGGACGACAGCCCCAGCATTTT

d_gene: .
j_gene: TRBJ2-7
v_gene: TRBV5-4
abundance: .
CDR3aa: CASSFAGGNEQYF
CDR3nt: TGTGCCAGCAGCTTCGCAGGGGGGAACGAGCAGTACTTC

d_gene: TRBD2
j_gene: TRBJ2-3
v_gene: TRBV18
abundance: .
CDR3aa: CASSPPSRRGGADTQYF
CDR3nt: TGTGCCAGCTCACCACCGTCGCGTCGGGGGGGAGCAGATACGCAGTATTTT

d_gene: .
j_gene: TRBJ1-1
v_gene: TRBV5-4
abundance: .
CDR3aa: CASSLDRDRTEAFF
CDR3nt: TGTGCCAGCAGCTTGGACAGGGATCGGACTGAAGCTTTCTTT

d_gene: TRBD1
j_gene: TRBJ2-5
v_gene: TRBV9
abundance: .
CDR3aa: CASSVGISTGWETQYF
CDR3nt: TGTGCCAGCAGCGTAGGAATTTCGACAGGGTGGGAGACCCAGTACTTC

d_gene: .
j_gene: TRBJ2-1
v_gene: TRBV18
abundance: .
CDR3aa: CASSPPRLYYNEQFF
CDR3nt: TGTGCCAGCTCACCCCCGAGGCTCTACTACAATGAGCAGTTCTTC

d_gene: .
j_gene: TRBJ1-3
v_gene: TRBV7-9
abundance: .
CDR3aa: CASSLDEGNTIYF
CDR3nt: TGTGCCAGCAGCTTAGATGAGGGAAACACCATATATTTT

d_gene: .
j_gene: TRBJ1-2
v_gene: TRBV9
abundance: .
CDR3aa: CASSVEEGPNYGYTF
CDR3nt: TGTGCCAGCAGCGTAGAAGAGGGGCCGAACTATGGCTACACCTTC

d_gene: .
j_gene: TRBJ2-7
v_gene: TRBV6-5
abundance: .
CDR3aa: CASSYRPAGASYEQYF
CDR3nt: TGTGCCAGCAGTTACCGCCCGGCAGGGGCCTCCTACGAGCAGTACTTC

d_gene: TRBD1
j_gene: TRBJ2-6
v_gene: TRBV11-3
abundance: .
CDR3aa: CASSSQGAGANVLTF
CDR3nt: TGTGCCAGCAGCTCACAGGGGGCTGGGGCCAACGTCCTGACTTTC

d_gene: .
j_gene: TRBJ2-7
v_gene: TRBV5-8
abundance: .
CDR3aa: CASSLTGTAYEQYF
CDR3nt: TGTGCCAGCAGTTTGACCGGGACCGCCTACGAGCAGTACTTC

d_gene: TRBD1
j_gene: TRBJ2-5
v_gene: TRBV29-1
abundance: .
CDR3aa: CSVNTGGETQYF
CDR3nt: TGCAGCGTTAATACAGGGGGAGAGACCCAGTACTTC

d_gene: .
j_gene: TRBJ2-7
v_gene: TRBV23-1
abundance: .
CDR3aa: CASSQSKNASYEQYF
CDR3nt: TGCGCCAGCAGTCAATCGAAAAATGCCTCCTACGAGCAGTACTTC

d_gene: TRBD2
j_gene: TRBJ2-7
v_gene: TRBV13
abundance: .
CDR3aa: CASSTRTSGRSLYEQYF
CDR3nt: TGTGCCAGCAGCACCCGGACTAGCGGGAGATCCCTTTACGAGCAGTACTTC

d_gene: .
j_gene: TRBJ2-7
v_gene: TRBV6-5
abundance: .
CDR3aa: CASSPGPYEQYF
CDR3nt: TGTGCCAGCAGTCCTGGGCCCTACGAGCAGTACTTC

d_gene: .
j_gene: TRBJ2-2
v_gene: TRBV7-9
abundance: .
CDR3aa: CASSWNTGELFF
CDR3nt: TGTGCCAGCAGCTGGAACACCGGGGAGCTGTTTTTT

d_gene: TRBD1
j_gene: TRBJ2-7
v_gene: TRBV19
abundance: .
CDR3aa: CASSTTGVSYEQYF
CDR3nt: TGTGCCAGTAGCACGACAGGGGTCTCCTACGAGCAGTACTTC

d_gene: .
j_gene: TRBJ2-7
v_gene: TRBV2
abundance: .
CDR3aa: CASSEQGNEQYF
CDR3nt: TGTGCCAGCAGTGAACAGGGGAACGAGCAGTACTTC

d_gene: .
j_gene: TRBJ2-7
v_gene: TRBV10-3
abundance: .
CDR3aa: CAISESGRAEQYF
CDR3nt: TGTGCCATCAGTGAGTCCGGCAGGGCCGAGCAGTACTTC

d_gene: TRBD2
j_gene: TRBJ2-5
v_gene: TRBV6-5
abundance: .
CDR3aa: CASSYSTSGGWETQYF
CDR3nt: TGTGCCAGCAGTTACTCGACTAGCGGGGGCTGGGAGACCCAGTACTTC

d_gene: TRBD1
j_gene: TRBJ1-5
v_gene: TRBV14
abundance: .
CDR3aa: CASSQRKRTGGARGNQPQHF
CDR3nt: TGTGCCAGCAGCCAAAGGAAAAGGACAGGGGGCGCGAGGGGCAATCAGCCCCAGCATTTT

d_gene: .
j_gene: TRBJ1-1
v_gene: TRBV15
abundance: .
CDR3aa: CATSRGAAWGAFF
CDR3nt: TGTGCCACCAGCAGAGGCGCCGCTTGGGGGGCTTTCTTT

d_gene: TRBD2
j_gene: TRBJ2-3
v_gene: TRBV4-1
abundance: .
CDR3aa: CASSQPLAGGNPPTDTQYF
CDR3nt: TGCGCCAGCAGCCAACCACTAGCGGGAGGGAACCCCCCCACAGATACGCAGTATTTT

d_gene: .
j_gene: TRBJ2-2
v_gene: TRBV28
abundance: .
CDR3aa: CASSLGASVRTGELFF
CDR3nt: TGTGCCAGCAGTTTAGGGGCTAGCGTACGCACCGGGGAGCTGTTTTTT

d_gene: .
j_gene: TRBJ1-4
v_gene: TRBV25-1
abundance: .
CDR3aa: CASSDGSHRGLIEKLFF
CDR3nt: TGTGCCAGCAGTGACGGATCCCACCGAGGGCTAATCGAAAAACTGTTTTTT

d_gene: TRBD1
j_gene: TRBJ2-1
v_gene: TRBV19
abundance: .
CDR3aa: CASSPRTGRLSGGPYNEQFF
CDR3nt: TGTGCCAGTAGTCCCCGGACAGGGAGGTTAAGTGGGGGGCCCTACAATGAGCAGTTCTTC

d_gene: .
j_gene: TRBJ2-4
v_gene: TRBV5-1
abundance: .
CDR3aa: CASSLETGNIQYF
CDR3nt: TGCGCCAGCAGCTTGGAGACAGGAAACATTCAGTACTTC

d_gene: TRBD1
j_gene: TRBJ2-3
v_gene: TRBV7-8
abundance: .
CDR3aa: CASSSSGTGSTDTQYF
CDR3nt: TGTGCCAGCAGTTCCTCCGGGACAGGCAGCACAGATACGCAGTATTTT

d_gene: TRBD1
j_gene: TRBJ2-7
v_gene: TRBV28
abundance: .
CDR3aa: CASRHTGTDSYEQYF
CDR3nt: TGTGCCAGCAGACATACCGGGACAGACTCCTACGAGCAGTACTTC

d_gene: .
j_gene: TRBJ1-1
v_gene: TRBV13
abundance: few
CDR3aa: CASSLDLGMNTEAFF
CDR3nt: TGTGCCAGCAGCTTAGACTTAGGGATGAACACTGAAGCTTTCTTT

d_gene: TRBD1
j_gene: TRBJ1-2
v_gene: TRBV5-1
abundance: .
CDR3aa: CASSFWTGGDGYTF
CDR3nt: TGCGCCAGCAGCTTCTGGACAGGGGGCGATGGCTACACCTTC

d_gene: TRBD1
j_gene: TRBJ2-3
v_gene: TRBV27
abundance: .
CDR3aa: CASSFFGQAFTDTQYF
CDR3nt: TGTGCCAGCAGTTTCTTCGGACAGGCTTTCACAGATACGCAGTATTTT

d_gene: TRBD1
j_gene: TRBJ1-3
v_gene: TRBV30
abundance: .
CDR3aa: CAWSVATGAGNTIYF
CDR3nt: TGTGCCTGGAGTGTAGCGACAGGGGCTGGAAACACCATATATTTT

d_gene: .
j_gene: TRBJ2-7
v_gene: TRBV4-2
abundance: .
CDR3aa: CASSQGGAYEQYF
CDR3nt: TGTGCCAGCAGCCAAGGTGGAGCCTACGAGCAGTACTTC

d_gene: TRBD2
j_gene: TRBJ2-2
v_gene: TRBV5-1
abundance: .
CDR3aa: CASSPRTSGDSGELFF
CDR3nt: TGCGCCAGCAGCCCGCGGACTAGCGGTGATAGCGGGGAGCTGTTTTTT

d_gene: .
j_gene: TRBJ1-5
v_gene: TRBV19
abundance: .
CDR3aa: CASSIRSSNQPQHF
CDR3nt: TGTGCCAGTAGTATACGCAGTAGCAATCAGCCCCAGCATTTT

d_gene: .
j_gene: TRBJ2-7
v_gene: TRBV21-1
abundance: .
CDR3aa: CASPKFVGLAGRHEQYF
CDR3nt: TGTGCCAGCCCCAAATTTGTTGGACTAGCGGGGAGGCACGAGCAGTACTTC

d_gene: .
j_gene: TRBJ2-5
v_gene: TRBV19
abundance: .
CDR3aa: CASSIRASPVIGSQYF
CDR3nt: TGTGCCAGTAGTATTCGGGCTAGCCCGGTTATTGGTTCCCAGTACTTC

d_gene: .
j_gene: TRBJ2-7
v_gene: TRBV7-9
abundance: few
CDR3aa: CASSQVGQWWEQYF
CDR3nt: TGTGCCAGCAGCCAAGTCGGACAGTGGTGGGAGCAGTACTTC

d_gene: .
j_gene: TRBJ1-5
v_gene: TRBV14
abundance: .
CDR3aa: CASSQDQDRGQPQHF
CDR3nt: TGTGCCAGCAGCCAAGATCAGGACCGAGGTCAGCCCCAGCATTTT

d_gene: .
j_gene: TRBJ1-4
v_gene: TRBV7-9
abundance: .
CDR3aa: CASRPQGNEKLFF
CDR3nt: TGTGCCAGCAGACCCCAGGGGAATGAAAAACTGTTTTTT

d_gene: TRBD2
j_gene: TRBJ2-5
v_gene: TRBV27
abundance: .
CDR3aa: CASSPGLAFQETQYF
CDR3nt: TGTGCCAGCAGTCCTGGACTAGCTTTCCAAGAGACCCAGTACTTC

d_gene: TRBD1
j_gene: TRBJ2-7
v_gene: TRBV7-9
abundance: .
CDR3aa: CASSSGTGGSYEQYF
CDR3nt: TGTGCCAGCAGTTCTGGGACAGGGGGCTCCTACGAGCAGTACTTC

d_gene: .
j_gene: TRBJ2-6
v_gene: TRBV2
abundance: .
CDR3aa: CASRSGFGANVLTF
CDR3nt: TGTGCCAGCAGGTCGGGCTTTGGGGCCAACGTCCTGACTTTC

d_gene: .
j_gene: TRBJ2-1
v_gene: TRBV11-2
abundance: once
CDR3aa: CASSLDSSSYNEQFF
CDR3nt: TGTGCCAGCAGCTTAGACAGTAGCTCCTACAATGAGCAGTTCTTC

d_gene: TRBD1
j_gene: TRBJ1-2
v_gene: TRBV27
abundance: once
CDR3aa: CASSLSYSTGNYGYTF
CDR3nt: TGTGCCAGCAGTTTATCCTACTCGACAGGGAACTATGGCTACACCTTC